This passage covers 8 T cell receptor beta chains from one sample sequenced in a study of PD-1 blockade in classical Hodgkin lymphoma. Data came from immunoSEQ multiplex PCR; TCRdb stores just in-frame clones and leaves some out. Altogether some 31,000 clones are present, 94% being singletons, with the ten largest covering 2% to 2.5%. Time point: newly diagnosed, previously untreated cHL patient sample. Sequenced: peripheral blood mononuclear cells (PBMCs). These receptors were obtained from a human donor with classical Hodgkin lymphoma.

This chain connects TRBV2 to TRBJ2-5, with 9 positions matching TRBD1. The CDR3 extends over 18 amino acids. V dropped 1 base and J dropped 4; count of bases not matched to a gene: 13. In germline, CDR1 is SNHLY, CDR2 FYNNEI. CDR3 loop: CASSEDPGLGQGGETQYF. The CDR3 nucleotides read TGTGCCAGCAGTGAAGATCCGGGCCTGGGACAGGGAGGAGAGACCCAGTACTTC.

The V gene is TRBV27, the J gene TRBJ2-7, with 9 bases that match TRBD1. V shed 5 bases and J 3 bases; nucleotides not matched to a gene: 11. The CDR3 spans 16 residues. Germline V CDR1 and CDR2: MNHEY, SMNVEV (reference sequence). CDR3 sequence reads: CASSPRTGVIFYEQYF. The CDR3 nucleotides are TGTGCCAGCAGTCCAAGGACAGGGGTGATCTTCTACGAGCAGTACTTC.

The chain joins TRBV6-5 to TRBJ1-5, with D tentatively TRBD1 (5 bases). The V gene's germline CDR1 is MNHEY and CDR2 SVGAGI. CDR3 length: 14 amino acids. The V gene lost 6 bases and the J gene lost 3 bases, with 12 bases spanning the gap. The CDR3 loop is CASSSHRSNQPQHF. As DNA, the CDR3 is TGTGCCAGCAGCAGCCACAGGTCCAATCAGCCCCAGCATTTT.

This chain's CDR3 is CASSLGNGAPYNSPLHF. The CDR3 DNA reads TGTGCCAGCAGCTTAGGCAATGGGGCACCGTATAATTCACCCCTCCACTTT. V usage is TRBV5-5 and J usage is TRBJ1-6, with a tentative D call TRBD1 (5 bases). The CDR3 sequence is 17 residues long. Germline V CDR1 and CDR2: SGHKS, YYEKEE (reference sequence). Trimming removed 2 bases from V and 4 bases from J, with 16 bases in between. The full variable domain, with the rest looked up from reference TRBV5-5 and TRBJ1-6, is DAGVTQSPTHLIKTRGQQVTLRCSPISGHKSVSWYQQVLGQGPQFIFQYYEKEERGRGNFPDRFSARQFPNYSSELNVNALLLGDSALYLCASSLGNGAPYNSPLHFGNGTRLTVT.

V is TRBV5-4 and J is TRBJ2-7; perhaps D is TRBD1 or TRBD2 (5 bases each). The V and J ends lost 1 base and 3 bases respectively, with 14 bases between them. This CDR3 has 15 amino acids. Germline CDR1 is SGHNT and CDR2 is YYREEE (reference sequence). As DNA, the CDR3 is TGTGCCAGCAGCTTGAGTTGGGCTGGGGGCTACGAGCAGTACTTC. It is translated as CASSLSWAGGYEQYF.

The V gene is TRBV7-8, the J gene TRBJ2-2; 7 positions match TRBD1. The germline V gene encodes CDR1 SGHVS and CDR2 FQNEAQ. The J segment lost 2 bases and the V segment lost 6 bases, leaving 3 bases of the junction unmatched. The CDR3 totals 14 residues. DNA for the CDR3: TGTGCCAGCAGGAGGGACAGAAACACCGGGGAGCTGTTTTTT. The encoded protein is CASRRDRNTGELFF.

The chain is built from TRBV5-1 and TRBJ2-7, with 11 bases lining up with TRBD1. With V trimmed by 3 bases and J by 6 bases, 2 bases remained unmatched. The CDR3 consists of 13 residues. Germline CDR1 SGHRS, CDR2 YFSETQ. CDR3 sequence reads: CASSSGTGGEQYF. DNA of the CDR3: TGCGCCAGCAGCTCAGGGACAGGGGGCGAGCAGTACTTC.

V is TRBV27 and J is TRBJ2-7; D gene uncertain. This CDR3 is 14 amino acids long. Trimming shortened V by 8 bases and J by 0 bases, and 14 bases separated the two germline ends. Germline CDR1 reads MNHEY; CDR2 reads SMNVEV (reference sequence). CDR3 bases: TGTGCCAGCTTGCCAAGTCCTGACTCCTACGAGCAGTACTTC. Amino acids: CASLPSPDSYEQYF.